This is a list of T cell receptor beta chains from one sample in a study of T-cell memory formation after mild COVID-19. TCRdb re-analysed the 5' RACE reads in MiXCR, keeping a single row per CDR3 protein. Of more than 150,000 distinct CDR3 sequences in the sample, roughly a fifth were seen once. The sequenced sample was PBMCs or a T cell subset sorted from them (not recorded which). The receptors were sampled from an adult woman who had mild COVID-19 (a few samples of this study predate the infection). Cell type and time point are not known. The CDR3 runs from the conserved cysteine through the conserved F or W. A D gene is named only where the DNA matches it firmly. Expanded clones get a size class; other rows say once, few or many, or leave the size out.

j_call | d_call | clone_size | v_call | cdr3_aa | cdr3_nt
TRBJ2-7 | TRBD2 | few | TRBV9 | CASSVGTSEYEQYF | TGTGCCAGCAGCGTAGGGACTAGCGAATACGAGCAGTACTTC
TRBJ2-5 | NA | few | TRBV5-1 | CASSLAVHSETQYF | TGCGCCAGCAGCTTGGCCGTCCACTCGGAGACCCAGTACTTC
TRBJ2-2 | TRBD2 | NA | TRBV7-3 | CASSLTGGTTGELFF | TGTGCCAGCAGCTTAACGGGAGGGACGACCGGGGAGCTGTTTTTT
TRBJ2-1 | TRBD1 | few | TRBV29-1 | CSALPWTGDPNEQFF | TGCAGCGCCCTCCCGTGGACAGGGGACCCCAATGAGCAGTTCTTC
TRBJ2-3 | TRBD2 | NA | TRBV4-1 | CASSQDSSGASTDTQYF | TGCGCCAGCAGCCAAGATTCGAGCGGGGCGAGCACAGATACGCAGTATTTT
TRBJ1-2 | NA | NA | TRBV7-9 | CASRSGTQSYGYTF | TGTGCCAGCAGATCCGGAACTCAGTCCTATGGCTACACCTTC
TRBJ2-3 | NA | NA | TRBV20-1 | CSAREDSSSTDTQYF | TGCAGTGCTAGAGAGGACAGTTCTAGCACAGATACGCAGTATTTT
TRBJ2-5 | NA | NA | TRBV9 | CASSVDGGQETQYF | TGTGCCAGCAGCGTAGACGGCGGGCAAGAGACCCAGTACTTC
TRBJ2-1 | NA | NA | TRBV29-1 | CSSWTIPLPGEQFF | TGCAGCTCCTGGACGATTCCCCTACCCGGTGAGCAGTTCTTC
TRBJ1-1 | NA | few | TRBV6-2/TRBV6-3 | CASSVGGWTEAFF | TGTGCCAGCAGTGTAGGGGGGTGGACTGAAGCTTTCTTT
TRBJ2-7 | TRBD2 | few | TRBV27 | CASSPPGTSGSRYEQYF | TGTGCCAGCAGTCCGCCCGGGACTAGCGGGAGCCGCTACGAGCAGTACTTC
TRBJ2-7 | NA | few | TRBV7-9 | CASSREAGTYEQYF | TGTGCCAGCAGCCGAGAGGCTGGAACCTACGAGCAGTACTTC
TRBJ2-2 | NA | NA | TRBV6-9 | CASGPIRGFTGELFF | TGTGCCAGCGGGCCCATTCGGGGGTTCACCGGGGAGCTGTTTTTT
TRBJ2-1 | NA | few | TRBV7-9 | CASSLARAGDEQFF | TGTGCCAGCAGCTTAGCGCGAGCCGGCGATGAGCAGTTCTTC
TRBJ2-7 | TRBD2 | NA | TRBV20-1 | CSGSGGPPVPFDEQYF | TGCAGTGGATCGGGGGGGCCCCCAGTCCCATTTGACGAGCAGTACTTC
TRBJ2-7 | NA | many | TRBV7-9 | CASSPTGTGPYEQYF | TGTGCCAGCAGCCCTACCGGGACGGGACCGTACGAGCAGTACTTC
TRBJ1-2 | TRBD1 | NA | TRBV4-1 | CASSQGQGADYGYTF | TGCGCCAGCAGCCAAGGACAGGGGGCTGACTATGGCTACACCTTC
TRBJ2-7 | NA | many | TRBV5-4 | CASSPPGAGTIEEQYF | TGTGCCAGCAGCCCCCCTGGGGCGGGGACGATTGAGGAGCAGTACTTC
TRBJ2-2 | NA | NA | TRBV27 | CASSVSTGGELFF | TGTGCCAGCAGTGTGTCAACCGGCGGGGAGCTGTTTTTT
TRBJ1-2 | TRBD1 | few | TRBV11-2 | CASSLGQGVNYGYTF | TGTGCCAGCAGCTTAGGACAGGGGGTGAACTATGGCTACACCTTC
TRBJ2-7 | NA | many | TRBV6-2/TRBV6-3 | CASSYSSDSYEQYF | TGTGCCAGCAGTTACTCGAGTGACTCCTACGAGCAGTACTTC
TRBJ1-4 | NA | NA | TRBV4-1 | CASSPFMGGTNEKLFF | TGCGCCAGCAGCCCATTCATGGGGGGGACTAATGAAAAACTGTTTTTT
TRBJ1-2 | NA | NA | TRBV12-3/TRBV12-4 | CASSLSGAGYTF | TGTGCCAGCAGTTTATCTGGGGCAGGCTACACCTTC
TRBJ1-1 | NA | many | TRBV6-6 | CASSDLEAFF | TGTGCCAGCAGTGATTTGGAAGCTTTCTTT
TRBJ1-1 | NA | few | TRBV30 | CAWSVPENTEAFF | TGTGCCTGGAGTGTACCCGAGAACACTGAAGCTTTCTTT
TRBJ1-2 | NA | NA | TRBV9 | CASSAWKGQNYGYTF | TGTGCCAGCAGCGCGTGGAAGGGGCAGAACTATGGCTACACCTTC
TRBJ2-5 | NA | many | TRBV11-2 | CASSLVGYQETQYF | TGTGCCAGCAGCTTAGTTGGGTACCAAGAGACCCAGTACTTC
TRBJ1-1 | NA | NA | TRBV6-5 | CASSTPQGSAEAFF | TGTGCCAGCAGTACCCCCCAGGGAAGCGCTGAAGCTTTCTTT
TRBJ2-1 | NA | few | TRBV7-9 | CASSLGFGRGLNEQFF | TGTGCCAGCAGCTTAGGCTTCGGGAGAGGTTTGAATGAGCAGTTCTTC
TRBJ1-3 | NA | NA | TRBV2 | CASRGSSGNTIYF | TGTGCCAGCAGAGGCAGCTCTGGAAACACCATATATTTT
TRBJ2-7 | NA | few | TRBV27 | CASSPGHLSYEQYF | TGTGCCAGCAGTCCTGGACATCTCTCCTACGAGCAGTACTTC
TRBJ2-7 | NA | NA | TRBV20-1 | CSAPPSGTVHPFSYEQYF | TGCAGTGCTCCGCCATCCGGGACGGTACATCCCTTCTCCTACGAGCAGTACTTC
TRBJ1-1 | NA | few | TRBV12-3/TRBV12-4 | CASSLVTEMNTEAFF | TGTGCCAGCAGTCTCGTAACAGAGATGAACACTGAAGCTTTCTTT
TRBJ2-1 | NA | NA | TRBV16 | CASSRRGDEQFF | TGTGCCAGCAGCCGGAGAGGGGATGAGCAGTTCTTC
TRBJ2-7 | NA | NA | TRBV4-2 | CASSQAESYEQYF | TGTGCCAGCAGCCAGGCCGAGAGCTACGAGCAGTACTTC
TRBJ2-7 | TRBD2 | few | TRBV29-1 | CSVAAGVGIEQYF | TGCAGCGTTGCTGCGGGAGTGGGCATCGAGCAGTACTTC
TRBJ2-5 | NA | NA | TRBV6-2/TRBV6-3 | CASSYGVSKPETQYF | TGTGCCAGCAGTTACGGTGTCTCCAAGCCAGAGACCCAGTACTTC
TRBJ2-5 | NA | NA | TRBV24-1 | CATSDPTTLQETQYF | TGTGCCACCAGTGATCCGACTACCCTCCAAGAGACCCAGTACTTC
TRBJ1-1 | NA | few | TRBV25-1 | CATRDREAFF | TGTGCCACCCGAGACAGGGAAGCTTTCTTT
TRBJ1-2 | NA | few | TRBV15 | CATSRDLWAPYGYTF | TGTGCCACCAGCAGAGATCTATGGGCCCCCTATGGCTACACCTTC
TRBJ2-5 | TRBD1 | many | TRBV6-1 | CASSEATGGPETQYF | TGTGCCAGCAGTGAAGCGACAGGGGGCCCAGAGACCCAGTACTTC
TRBJ2-7 | TRBD1 | NA | TRBV29-1 | CSVEDREYEQYF | TGCAGCGTTGAGGACAGGGAATACGAGCAGTACTTC
TRBJ2-3 | NA | NA | TRBV7-9 | CASSFSSGARSDTQYF | TGTGCCAGCAGCTTTTCATCAGGGGCCCGTTCAGATACGCAGTATTTT
TRBJ2-1 | NA | few | TRBV5-4 | CASSFGPGEQFF | TGTGCCAGCAGCTTTGGCCCTGGTGAGCAGTTCTTC
TRBJ2-7 | NA | NA | TRBV27 | CASSLLRVGRTYEQYF | TGTGCCAGCAGTCTCCTCAGGGTAGGGAGGACCTACGAGCAGTACTTC